Sequencing of this T cell receptor (beta chain) was carried out in a study of breast tumors, draining lymph nodes, adjacent tissues. MiXCR was run by TCRdb on the multiplex PCR reads, yielding one entry per CDR3 protein. The sample lists 200,000 to 250,000 distinct CDR3 sequences, around 34% occurring once. This clonotype was detected ten times or more. V lost 2 bases to trimming and J lost 5 bases, with 13 bases between them. Per the germline V gene, CDR1 is DFQATT and CDR2 is SNEGSKA (reference sequence). The CDR3 is 15 residues long. Axillary draining lymph nodes of breast cancer patients supplied the node samples.

Sequences were obtained from axillary lymph node tissue. This sequence originates from a female donor with breast cancer. Some clones in this sample may be carry-over from other donors' samples. The chain carries TRBV20-1 and TRBJ1-6; no reliable D call. The CDR3 loop is CSARHPGLDNSPLHF. The CDR3 DNA reads TGCAGTGCTAGACACCCAGGACTGGATAATTCACCCCTCCACTTT.